This TCR beta chain comes out of a study of T cells in localized non-small cell lung cancer. Overall study findings and caveats: It remains possible that heterogeneity exists, since only one tumor region was sequenced. Tumor showed lower T cell clonality than uninvolved adjacent lung, where it was highest. Researchers found a median around 61 of the top 100 tumor clones in adjacent lung. Higher blood T cell density tracked longer overall survival.

From germline, CDR1 is MNHEY and CDR2 SMNVEV (reference sequence). Trimming shortened V by 8 bases and J by 0 bases, and 10 bases separated the two germline ends. This CDR3 contains 14 residues. Data came from immunoSEQ multiplex PCR; TCRdb stores just in-frame clones and leaves some out. Among about 43,000 clones listed, 91% were seen once. A word on this clone: Its specificity is not known.

This TCR derives from a woman aged 40-69 years with stage II lung adenocarcinoma. Sequenced here: PBMCs, sampled before any cancer treatment. The chain joins TRBV27 to TRBJ2-2; tentative D call: TRBD2 (6 bases). CDR3 protein: CASLGGPNTGELFF. The CDR3 DNA sequence: TGTGCCAGCCTCGGGGGACCGAACACCGGGGAGCTGTTTTTT.